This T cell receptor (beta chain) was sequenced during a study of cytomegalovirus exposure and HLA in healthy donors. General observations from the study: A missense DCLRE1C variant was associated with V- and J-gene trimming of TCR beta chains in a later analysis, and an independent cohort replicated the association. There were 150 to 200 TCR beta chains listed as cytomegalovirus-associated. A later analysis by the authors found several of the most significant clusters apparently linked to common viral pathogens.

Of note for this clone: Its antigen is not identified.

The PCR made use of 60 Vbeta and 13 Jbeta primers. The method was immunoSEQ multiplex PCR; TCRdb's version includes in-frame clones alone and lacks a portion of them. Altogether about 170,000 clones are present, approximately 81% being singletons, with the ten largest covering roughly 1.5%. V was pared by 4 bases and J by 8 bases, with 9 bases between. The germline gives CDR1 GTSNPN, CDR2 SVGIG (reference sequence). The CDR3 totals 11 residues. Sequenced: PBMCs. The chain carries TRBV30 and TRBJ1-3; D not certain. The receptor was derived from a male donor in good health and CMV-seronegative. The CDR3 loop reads CAWISGHTIYF. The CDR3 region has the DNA TGTGCCTGGATATCTGGCCACACCATATATTTT. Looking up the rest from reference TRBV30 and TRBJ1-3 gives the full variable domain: SQTIHQWPATLVQPVGSPLSLECTVEGTSNPNLYWYRQAAGRGLQLLFYSVGIGQISSEVPQNLSASRPQDRQFILSSKKLLLSDSGFYLCAWISGHTIYFGEGSWLTVV.